This TCR beta chain was captured by sequencing in a study of memory CD4+ T cells and cytomegalovirus serostatus. Data came from immunoSEQ multiplex PCR; TCRdb stores just in-frame clones and leaves some out. Of about 50,000 clones in the sample, under 80% were seen once. Overall study results and limits: Suggested: most of the CMV-linked TCR signature lies in CD4+ memory cells. CD4+ memory repertoires contained about 40% of the roughly 160 reported CMV TCRbeta sequences.

The sort gate was single viable CD3+CD4+CD8-CD45RO+ cells for memory CD4+ T cells. CD4+ T cells were isolated by positive magnetic selection. Per the germline V gene, CDR1 is SQVTM and CDR2 is ANQGSEA. Trimming took 4 bases from V and 0 from J, leaving 7 bases between them. The CDR3 is 13 amino acids. On this clone: Its antigen is unidentified.

The V call is TRBV29-1, the J call TRBJ2-1; D not resolved. The clonotype was recovered from an adult in good health and CMV-seronegative. The specimen was memory CD4+ T cells from blood. CDR3 bases: TGCAGCGTTGGAGCACTCTCCTACAATGAGCAGTTCTTC. This codes for CSVGALSYNEQFF.